This passage covers 4 T cell receptor beta chains from one sample sequenced in a study of technical replicates of blood from a handful of donors. Only in-frame clones appear in the TCRdb table, and some are missing; sequencing was by immunoSEQ multiplex PCR. Of over 90,000 clones in the sample, roughly 96% were seen once. Material for sequencing was T cells isolated from PBMCs. The receptors come from a human donor in good health.

The V and J genes are TRBV7-8 and TRBJ1-5; 7 bases map to TRBD1. The CDR3 spans 18 residues. V was clipped by 1 base and J by 0 bases; unmatched bases: 9. Germline CDR1 SGHVS, CDR2 FQNEAQ. The CDR3 reads CASSLDRGFEASNQPQHF. CDR3 DNA: TGTGCCAGCAGCTTAGACAGGGGATTTGAGGCTAGCAATCAGCCCCAGCATTTT. The full variable domain, its missing parts supplied by reference TRBV7-8 and TRBJ1-5, is GAGVSQSPRYKVAKRGQDVALRCDPISGHVSLFWYQQALGQGPEFLTYFQNEAQLDKSGLPSDRFFAERPEGSVSTLKIQRTQQEDSAVYLCASSLDRGFEASNQPQHFGDGTRLSIL.

Regarding this clone: Germline is not matched at one junction end, which may reflect a read error. The chain combines TRBV7-9 with TRBJ2-5; weak D call: TRBD2 (6 bases). The CDR3 has 16 amino acids. Germline loops: CDR1 SEHNR, CDR2 FQNEAQ (reference sequence). CDR3 region: CASSLGTAGPQEAQYF. In DNA form, the CDR3 reads TGTGCCAGCAGCCTCGGGACTGCAGGACCCCAAGAGGCCCAGTACTTC.

J is TRBJ2-1 and V is TRBV7-9, with a possible D match to TRBD2 (6 bases). Trimming pared 8 bases from V and 1 base from J, leaving 12 bases between. The CDR3 covers 14 residues. Germline V gives CDR1 SEHNR, CDR2 FQNEAQ (reference sequence). CDR3 in amino acids: CASFPGGSYNEQFF. DNA of the CDR3: TGTGCCAGCTTTCCCGGGGGATCCTACAATGAGCAGTTCTTC.

This clone was picked up a small number of times. The chain recombines TRBV19 with TRBJ1-6; perhaps TRBD1 as D (6 bases). CDR1 is LNHDA and CDR2 is SQIVND in the germline V gene (reference sequence). The CDR3 covers 16 residues. V lost 3 bases and J 2 bases, leaving 11 bases between the germline ends. The CDR3 reads CASSMTGITYNSPLHF. The CDR3, as DNA: TGTGCCAGTAGTATGACAGGAATTACCTATAATTCACCCCTCCACTTT.